One sample yielded the 10 T cell receptor beta chains listed below, sequenced in a study of CD8+ T cells in alopecia areata. Treatment defined: oral pan-JAK inhibitor, 5-10 mg twice daily. It was cDNA, reverse transcribed from extracted RNA, that served as the sequencing template. Assay: immunoSEQ multiplex PCR; the TCRdb copy retains only in-frame clones and omits some. The sample shows approximately 210,000 clones, 40% to 45% of them seen only once. The sample here was CD4+ T cells sorted from blood, taken at roughly week 36, from a patient treated with tofacitinib. The receptors were sampled from a human donor with alopecia areata.

This chain links TRBV5-1 with TRBJ1-1, with D uncertain. CDR3 size: 14 residues. The V gene's germline CDR1 is SGHRS and CDR2 YFSETQ. Trimming stripped 2 bases from V and 1 base from J, with 9 bases between. This chain's CDR3 is CASSFGQQNTEAFF. The CDR3 DNA sequence: TGCGCCAGCAGCTTCGGTCAGCAGAACACTGAAGCTTTCTTT.

The gene calls are TRBV28 and TRBJ2-7; 14 bases map to TRBD2. The ends lost 6 bases at V and 3 bases at J; junction bases unmatched: 13. This CDR3 is 18 amino acids long. The germline gives CDR1 MDHEN, CDR2 SYDVKM. In DNA form, the CDR3 reads TGTGCCAGCAGCCGTGGGACTAGCGGGAGAATCAGTGTCTACGAGCAGTACTTC. This codes for CASSRGTSGRISVYEQYF.

The V and J genes are TRBV28 and TRBJ1-1; D unresolved. Trimming took off 5 bases at V and 4 bases at J, with 17 bases between the two ends. This CDR3 is 15 amino acids long. CDR1 and CDR2 (germline): MDHEN, SYDVKM. The CDR3 loop reads CASSRSGRAGTEAFF. The CDR3 DNA reads as TGTGCCAGCAGTCGCAGCGGACGGGCCGGCACTGAAGCTTTCTTT. Full variable domain (rest looked up from reference TRBV28 and TRBJ1-1): DVKVTQSSRYLVKRTGEKVFLECVQDMDHENMFWYRQDPGLGLRLIYFSYDVKMKEKGDIPEGYSVSREKKERFSLILESASTNQTSMYLCASSRSGRAGTEAFFGQGTRLTVV.

This clone turned up a few times. The chain combines TRBV20-1 with TRBJ2-5; D remains unclear. The V gene lost 7 bases and the J gene lost 4 bases, with 10 bases spanning the gap. The CDR3 covers 11 residues. Germline V gene lookup returns CDR1 DFQATT and CDR2 SNEGSKA (reference sequence). CDR3 DNA sequence: TGCAGTGGGTCGGCAGGAGAGACCCAGTACTTC. Amino acid sequence: CSGSAGETQYF.

This clone was detected a few times. The gene calls are TRBV29-1 and TRBJ2-1; 8 bases are a match to TRBD1. CDR3 length: 13 amino acids. V dropped 7 bases and J dropped 4; count of bases not matched to a gene: 6. The germline V gene encodes CDR1 SQVTM and CDR2 ANQGSEA. In DNA form, the CDR3 reads TGCAGCGCCGGGACAGGAGTATACAATGAGCAGTTCTTC. Translated, it gives CSAGTGVYNEQFF.

This chain joins TRBV29-1 and TRBJ1-2; 7 nucleotides match TRBD1. CDR3 length: 13 residues. The V gene's germline CDR1 is SQVTM and CDR2 ANQGSEA. V trimming: 6 bases; J trimming: 8 bases; junction bases outside the gene matches: 12. The CDR3 bases are TGCAGCGTCTTCGGGGGACAGCAATTGGGCTACACCTTC. Protein product: CSVFGGQQLGYTF.

CDR3 region: CASSYGLAVSSYNEQFF. In nucleotides, the CDR3 is TGTGCCAGCAGCTACGGACTAGCGGTAAGCTCCTACAATGAGCAGTTCTTC. The chain is built from TRBV5-6 and TRBJ2-1; 10 bases are shared with TRBD2. The germline CDR1 and CDR2 sequences are SGHDT and YYEEEE. With V trimmed by 3 bases and J by 0 bases, 6 bases remained unmatched. This CDR3 is built from 17 residues.

The gene calls are TRBV7-9 and TRBJ1-5; a possible D gene is TRBD1 (5 bases). V was pared by 5 bases and J by 10 bases, with 12 bases between. Germline V gene sequence: CDR1 SEHNR, CDR2 FQNEAQ (reference sequence). The CDR3 is made up of 12 amino acids. This CDR3 reads CASSRGANPQHF. CDR3 bases: TGTGCCAGCAGCCGCGGGGCAAATCCCCAGCATTTT.

The V call is TRBV6-5, the J call TRBJ1-5, with D maybe TRBD1 (6 bases). Trimming took 4 bases from V and 4 from J, leaving 8 bases between them. Germline V gene lookup returns CDR1 MNHEY and CDR2 SVGAGI. This CDR3 is 13 amino acids long. CDR3 residues: CASSLDRNQPQHF. CDR3 sequence (DNA): TGTGCCAGCAGTTTAGACAGGAATCAGCCCCAGCATTTT.

This clone was recorded only once. The gene calls are TRBV29-1 and TRBJ1-4; TRBD1 is a possible D gene (5 bases). Looked up from germline, CDR1 is SQVTM and CDR2 is ANQGSEA. The length of the CDR3 is 12 residues. Trimming left V 1 base short and J 8 bases short, with 8 bases between. This CDR3 reads CSVEGKGEKLFF. CDR3 DNA: TGCAGCGTTGAAGGGAAGGGGGAAAAACTGTTTTTT.